This T cell receptor (beta chain) was sequenced in a study of blood T cell repertoires in COVID-19. Study at large: Material from acute and convalescent COVID-19 was sourced from the United States, Italy and Spain. T cells, B-cell-depleted T cells, or PBMCs provided the cDNA or gDNA that served as material.

In the original analysis: Amplification of reference gene primers provided the estimated nucleated cell counts. Profiled with immunoSEQ multiplex PCR; TCRdb holds only in-frame clones, not every one. V, J and clone size reflect that table, while D and trimming were determined from the DNA. The profile shows over 250,000 clones, around four fifths of them singletons. This CDR3 region has 13 residues. V lost 1 base and J 7 bases, leaving 9 bases between the germline ends. Germline assignment: CDR1 SGDLS and CDR2 YYNGEE. The receptor's source is a woman aged 50 to 65 who had recovered from COVID-19. Sequencing input: peripheral blood. The J gene is TRBJ2-1, the V gene TRBV9; D unresolved. CDR3 DNA sequence: TGTGCCAGCAGCGTAACCCCCGGGAATGAGCAGTTCTTC. It specifies CASSVTPGNEQFF.